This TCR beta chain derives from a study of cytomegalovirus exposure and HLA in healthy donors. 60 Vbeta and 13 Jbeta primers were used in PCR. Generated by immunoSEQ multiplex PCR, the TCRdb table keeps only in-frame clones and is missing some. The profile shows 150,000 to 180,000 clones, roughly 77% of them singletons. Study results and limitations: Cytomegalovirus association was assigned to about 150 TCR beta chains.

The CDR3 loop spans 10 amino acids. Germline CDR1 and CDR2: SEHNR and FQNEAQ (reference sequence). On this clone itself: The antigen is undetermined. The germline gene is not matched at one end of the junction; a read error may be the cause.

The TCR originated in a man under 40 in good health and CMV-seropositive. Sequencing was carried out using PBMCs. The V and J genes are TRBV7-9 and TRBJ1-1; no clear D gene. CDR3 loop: CSSIRTEAFF. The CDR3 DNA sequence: TGTTCCAGCATCAGAACTGAAGCTTTCTTT. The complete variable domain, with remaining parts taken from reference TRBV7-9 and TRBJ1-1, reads DTGVSQNPRHKITKRGQNVTFRCDPISEHNRLYWYRQTLGQGPEFLTYFQNEAQLEKSRLLSDRFSAERPKGSFSTLEIQRTEQGDSAMYLCSSIRTEAFFGQGTRLTVV.